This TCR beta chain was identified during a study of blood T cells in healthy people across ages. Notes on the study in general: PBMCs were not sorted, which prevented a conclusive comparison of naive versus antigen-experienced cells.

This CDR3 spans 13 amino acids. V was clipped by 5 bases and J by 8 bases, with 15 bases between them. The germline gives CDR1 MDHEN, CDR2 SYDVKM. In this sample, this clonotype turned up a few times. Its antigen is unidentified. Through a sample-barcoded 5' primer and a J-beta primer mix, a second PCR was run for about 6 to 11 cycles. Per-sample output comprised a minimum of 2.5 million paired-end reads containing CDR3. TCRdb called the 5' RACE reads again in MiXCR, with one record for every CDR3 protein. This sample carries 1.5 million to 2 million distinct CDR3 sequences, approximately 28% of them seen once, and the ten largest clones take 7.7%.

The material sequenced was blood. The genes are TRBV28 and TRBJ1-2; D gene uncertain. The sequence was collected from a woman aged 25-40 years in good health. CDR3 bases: TGTGCCAGCAGTCCCCCAGACAAGATCGGCTACACCTTC. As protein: CASSPPDKIGYTF.